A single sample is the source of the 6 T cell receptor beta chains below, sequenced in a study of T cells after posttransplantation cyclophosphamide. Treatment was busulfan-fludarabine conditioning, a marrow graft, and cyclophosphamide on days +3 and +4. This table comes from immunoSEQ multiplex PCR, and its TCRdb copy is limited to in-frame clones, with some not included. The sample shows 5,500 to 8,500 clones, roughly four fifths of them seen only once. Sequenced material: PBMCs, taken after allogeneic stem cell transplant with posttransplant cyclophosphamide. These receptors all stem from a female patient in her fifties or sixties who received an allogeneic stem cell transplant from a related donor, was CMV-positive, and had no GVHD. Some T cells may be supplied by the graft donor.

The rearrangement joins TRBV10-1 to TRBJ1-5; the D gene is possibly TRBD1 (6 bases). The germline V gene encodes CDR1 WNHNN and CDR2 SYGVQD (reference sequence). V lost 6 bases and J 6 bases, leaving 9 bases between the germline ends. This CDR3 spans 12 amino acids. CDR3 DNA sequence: TGCGCCAGCAGCACAGGGACTCAGCCCCAGCATTTT. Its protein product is CASSTGTQPQHF.

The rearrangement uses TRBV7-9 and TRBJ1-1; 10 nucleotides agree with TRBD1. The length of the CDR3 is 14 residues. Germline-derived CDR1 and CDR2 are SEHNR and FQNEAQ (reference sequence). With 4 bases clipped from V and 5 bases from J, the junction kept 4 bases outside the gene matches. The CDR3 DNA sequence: TGTGCCAGCAGCTCGGGACAGGGGAGGACTGAAGCTTTCTTT. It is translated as CASSSGQGRTEAFF. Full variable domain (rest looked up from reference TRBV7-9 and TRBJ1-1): DTGVSQNPRHKITKRGQNVTFRCDPISEHNRLYWYRQTLGQGPEFLTYFQNEAQLEKSRLLSDRFSAERPKGSFSTLEIQRTEQGDSAMYLCASSSGQGRTEAFFGQGTRLTVV.

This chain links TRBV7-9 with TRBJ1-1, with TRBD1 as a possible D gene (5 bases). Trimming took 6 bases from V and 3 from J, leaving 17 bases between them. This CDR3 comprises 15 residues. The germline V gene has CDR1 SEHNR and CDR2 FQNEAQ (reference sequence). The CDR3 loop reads CASRPFQGLDTEAFF. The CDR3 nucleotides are TGTGCCAGCAGACCCTTCCAGGGCCTGGACACTGAAGCTTTCTTT.

The DNA of the CDR3 is TGTGCCAGCTCACCAGGTCAGGGGGCCAACAGCAATGGCTACACCTTC. This codes for CASSPGQGANSNGYTF. V gene TRBV18 combines with J gene TRBJ1-2; TRBD1 matches 8 bases. This CDR3 is built from 16 residues. Germline CDR1 KGHSH, CDR2 LQKENI. Losses at the gene ends were 2 bases for V and 6 bases for J; bases not matched to a gene: 11.

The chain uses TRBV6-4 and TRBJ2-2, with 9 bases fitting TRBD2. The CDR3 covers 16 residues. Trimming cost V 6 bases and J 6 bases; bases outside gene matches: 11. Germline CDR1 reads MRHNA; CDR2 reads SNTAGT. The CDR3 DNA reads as TGTGCCAGCAGGAGCCGTAGCGGGGGCTCCCCCGGGGAGCTGTTTTTT. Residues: CASRSRSGGSPGELFF.

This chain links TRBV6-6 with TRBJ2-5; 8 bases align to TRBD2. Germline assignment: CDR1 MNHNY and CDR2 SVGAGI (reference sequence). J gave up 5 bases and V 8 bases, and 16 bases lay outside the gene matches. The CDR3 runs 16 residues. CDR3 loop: CASLPGKKRERETQYF. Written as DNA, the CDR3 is TGTGCCAGCCTCCCCGGGAAAAAGCGGGAGAGGGAGACCCAGTACTTC.